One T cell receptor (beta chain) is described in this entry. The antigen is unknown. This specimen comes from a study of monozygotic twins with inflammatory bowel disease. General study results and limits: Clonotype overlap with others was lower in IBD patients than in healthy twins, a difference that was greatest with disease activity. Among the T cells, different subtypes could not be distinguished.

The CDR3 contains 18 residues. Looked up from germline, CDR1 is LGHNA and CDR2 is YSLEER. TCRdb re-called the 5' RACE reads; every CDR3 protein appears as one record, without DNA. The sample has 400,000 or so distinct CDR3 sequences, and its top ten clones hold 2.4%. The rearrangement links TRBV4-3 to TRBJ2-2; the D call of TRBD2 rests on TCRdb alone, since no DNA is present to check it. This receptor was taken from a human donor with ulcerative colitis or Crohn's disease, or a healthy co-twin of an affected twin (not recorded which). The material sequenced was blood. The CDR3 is CASSQDRPSGRQAGELFF.